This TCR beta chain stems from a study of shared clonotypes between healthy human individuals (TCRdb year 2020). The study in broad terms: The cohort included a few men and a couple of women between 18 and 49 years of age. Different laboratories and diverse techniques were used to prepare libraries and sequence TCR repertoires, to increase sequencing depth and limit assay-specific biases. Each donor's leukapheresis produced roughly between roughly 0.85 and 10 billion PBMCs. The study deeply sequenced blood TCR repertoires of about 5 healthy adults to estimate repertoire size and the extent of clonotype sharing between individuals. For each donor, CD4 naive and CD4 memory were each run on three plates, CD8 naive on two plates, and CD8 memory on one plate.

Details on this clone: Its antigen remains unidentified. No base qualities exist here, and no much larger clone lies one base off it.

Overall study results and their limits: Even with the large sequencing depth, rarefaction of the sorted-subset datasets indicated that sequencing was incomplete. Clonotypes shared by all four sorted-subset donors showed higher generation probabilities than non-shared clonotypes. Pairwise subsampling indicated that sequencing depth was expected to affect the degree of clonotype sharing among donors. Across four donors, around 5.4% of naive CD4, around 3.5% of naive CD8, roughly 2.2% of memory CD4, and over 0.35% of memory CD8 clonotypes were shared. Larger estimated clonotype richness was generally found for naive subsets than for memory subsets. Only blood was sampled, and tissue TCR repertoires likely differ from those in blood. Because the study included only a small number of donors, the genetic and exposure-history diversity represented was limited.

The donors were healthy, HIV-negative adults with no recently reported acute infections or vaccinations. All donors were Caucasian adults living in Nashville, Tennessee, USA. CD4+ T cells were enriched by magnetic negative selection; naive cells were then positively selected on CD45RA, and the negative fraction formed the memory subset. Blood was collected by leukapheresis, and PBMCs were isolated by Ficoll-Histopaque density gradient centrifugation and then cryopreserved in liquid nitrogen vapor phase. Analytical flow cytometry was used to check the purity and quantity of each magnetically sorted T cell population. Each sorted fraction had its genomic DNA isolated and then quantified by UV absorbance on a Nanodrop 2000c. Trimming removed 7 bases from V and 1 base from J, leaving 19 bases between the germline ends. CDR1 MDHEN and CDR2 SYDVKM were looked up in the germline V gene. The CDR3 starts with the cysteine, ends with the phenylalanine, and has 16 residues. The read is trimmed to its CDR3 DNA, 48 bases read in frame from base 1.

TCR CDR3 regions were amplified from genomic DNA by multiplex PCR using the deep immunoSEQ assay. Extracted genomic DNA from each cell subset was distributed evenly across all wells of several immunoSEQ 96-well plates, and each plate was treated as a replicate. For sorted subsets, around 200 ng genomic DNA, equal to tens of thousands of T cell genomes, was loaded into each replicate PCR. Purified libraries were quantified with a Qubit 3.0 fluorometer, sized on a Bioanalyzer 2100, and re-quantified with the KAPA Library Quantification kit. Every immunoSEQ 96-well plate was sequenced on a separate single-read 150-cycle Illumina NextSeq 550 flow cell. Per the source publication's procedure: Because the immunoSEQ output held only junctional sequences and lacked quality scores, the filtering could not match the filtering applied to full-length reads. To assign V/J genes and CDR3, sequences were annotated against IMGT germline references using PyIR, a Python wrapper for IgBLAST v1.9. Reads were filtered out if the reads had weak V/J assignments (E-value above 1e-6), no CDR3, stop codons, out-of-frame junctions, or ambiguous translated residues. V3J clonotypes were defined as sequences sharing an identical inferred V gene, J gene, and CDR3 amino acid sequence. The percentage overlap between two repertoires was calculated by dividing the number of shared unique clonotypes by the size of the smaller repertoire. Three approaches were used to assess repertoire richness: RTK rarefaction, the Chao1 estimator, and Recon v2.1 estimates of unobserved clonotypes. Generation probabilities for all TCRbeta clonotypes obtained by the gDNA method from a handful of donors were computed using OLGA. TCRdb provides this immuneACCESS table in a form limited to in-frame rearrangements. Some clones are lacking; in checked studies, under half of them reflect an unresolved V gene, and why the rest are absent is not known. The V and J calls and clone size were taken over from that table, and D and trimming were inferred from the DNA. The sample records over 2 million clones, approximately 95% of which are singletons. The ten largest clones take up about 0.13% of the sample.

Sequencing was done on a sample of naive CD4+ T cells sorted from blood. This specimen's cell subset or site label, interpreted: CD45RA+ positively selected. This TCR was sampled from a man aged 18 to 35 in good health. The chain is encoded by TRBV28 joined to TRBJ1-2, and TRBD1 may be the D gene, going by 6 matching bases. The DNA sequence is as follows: TGTGCCAGCACCCCCCCAGCCAGGGGACGTAACTATGGCTACACCTTC. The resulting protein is CASTPPARGRNYGYTF.